One sample yielded the 21 T cell receptor beta chains listed below, sequenced in a study of blood T cell repertoires in COVID-19. Produced via immunoSEQ multiplex PCR; TCRdb's table is partial and in-frame only. Of 130,000 to 150,000 clones in the sample, approximately 88% are singletons; the top ten hold about 1.7%. Sequences were obtained from peripheral blood. The receptors shown here come from a woman in her 50s with acute or convalescent COVID-19.

CDR3 nucleotide sequence: TGTGCCAGCAGTTACTCGAATTGGGACAGGAATGAAAAACTGTTTTTT. This encodes CASSYSNWDRNEKLFF. V and J are TRBV6-5 and TRBJ1-4; TRBD1 aligns across 8 bases. The CDR3 has 16 amino acids. The germline gives CDR1 MNHEY, CDR2 SVGAGI. The V segment lost 0 bases and the J segment 5 bases; nucleotides outside the gene matches: 5.

This sequence joins TRBV2 and TRBJ1-1; D call uncertain. The CDR3 has 14 amino acids. CDR1 SNHLY and CDR2 FYNNEI come from the germline V gene. V was shortened by 7 bases and J by 2 bases, with 14 bases between the two germline ends. CDR3 loop: CASTGEELNTEAFF. In DNA, the CDR3 is TGTGCCAGCACCGGGGAGGAGCTAAACACTGAAGCTTTCTTT.

This clone came up once. J is TRBJ2-4 and V is TRBV6-1; D not resolved. CDR3 size: 11 residues. The germline V gene encodes CDR1 MNHNS and CDR2 SASEGT. V was pared by 3 bases and J by 11 bases, with 8 bases between. CDR3 loop: CASSEPTVQYF. DNA of the CDR3: TGTGCCAGCAGTGAGCCTACGGTTCAGTACTTC.

Remarks on this clone: The junction departs from germline at one end; a sequencing error may be responsible. The chain couples TRBV6-2 or TRBV6-3 to TRBJ2-1; a possible D gene is TRBD1 (5 bases). Germline CDR1 reads MNHEY; CDR2 reads SVGEGT. CDR3 length: 12 amino acids. The CDR3 here is CASSYSNSRAVF. The CDR3 region has the DNA TGTGCCAGCAGTTACTCGAATTCCAGGGCGGTCTTC.

The V call is TRBV9, the J call TRBJ2-3; the match to TRBD2 covers 11 bases. CDR3 size: 17 residues. The J segment lost 5 bases and the V segment lost 4 bases, leaving 12 bases of the junction unmatched. Germline V gives CDR1 SGDLS, CDR2 YYNGEE. This chain's CDR3 is CASSPRTSGGWVDTQYF. The CDR3, as DNA: TGTGCCAGCAGCCCTCGAACTAGCGGGGGCTGGGTAGATACGCAGTATTTT. The whole variable domain, filled in from reference TRBV9 and TRBJ2-3, reads DSGVTQTPKHLITATGQRVTLRCSPRSGDLSVYWYQQSLDQGLQFLIQYYNGEERAKGNILERFSAQQFPDLHSELNLSSLELGDSALYFCASSPRTSGGWVDTQYFGPGTRLTVL.

The genes are TRBV6-5 and TRBJ1-2, with a tentative D call TRBD1 (6 bases). V shed 4 bases and J shed 8 bases, with 14 bases lying between them. The V gene's germline CDR1 is MNHEY and CDR2 SVGAGI. The CDR3 runs to 13 residues. The chain's CDR3 is CASSLQGVAGYTF. CDR3 bases: TGTGCCAGCAGTTTACAGGGAGTGGCCGGCTACACCTTC.

This clone was found once. This chain joins TRBV7-8 and TRBJ2-3, with a weak D call TRBD2 (6 bases). V lost 5 bases, J lost 0 bases, and 12 bases lay in between. Germline V gene data show CDR1 as SGHVS and CDR2 as FQNEAQ. The CDR3 covers 15 residues. This CDR3 is CASSPTLASTDTQYF. DNA of the CDR3: TGTGCCAGCAGCCCTACTCTAGCGAGCACAGATACGCAGTATTTT.

The chain recombines TRBV28 with TRBJ1-3; D remains ambiguous. Germline V lookup: CDR1 MDHEN, CDR2 SYDVKM. V was pared by 4 bases and J by 0 bases, with 10 bases between. This CDR3 region has 15 residues. CDR3 DNA sequence: TGTGCCAGCAGTTCTAACAGAAACTCTGGAAACACCATATATTTT. Its translation is CASSSNRNSGNTIYF.

This clone came up once. The chain is built from TRBV15 and TRBJ2-7, with 11 bases that match TRBD2. V trimming: 2 bases; J trimming: 7 bases; junction bases outside the gene matches: 7. The CDR3 totals 15 residues. Germline assignment: CDR1 LNHNV and CDR2 YYDKDF (reference sequence). The CDR3 coding sequence is TGTGCCACCAGCAGAACGACTAGCGGGGTCTTAGAGCAGTACTTC. Translation: CATSRTTSGVLEQYF.

The DNA for the CDR3 is TGTGCCATCAGACTAGCGGGAGATACGCAGTATTTT. It translates to CAIRLAGDTQYF. The rearrangement links TRBV10-3 to TRBJ2-3; 9 bases are a match to TRBD2. The CDR3 is made up of 12 amino acids. J lost 5 bases, V lost 6 bases, and 0 bases had no gene match. Germline values: CDR1 ENHRY, CDR2 SYGVKD.

CDR3 nucleotide sequence: TGTGCCAGCAGCTTGTTTATGACAGGGGGCGGGAATGAGCAGTTCTTC. Amino acids: CASSLFMTGGGNEQFF. V gene TRBV5-6 combines with J gene TRBJ2-1; 10 positions agree with TRBD1. Trimming at V came to 1 base and at J to 7 bases, leaving 8 bases not matched to a gene. CDR1 SGHDT and CDR2 YYEEEE come from the germline V gene. The CDR3 loop spans 16 amino acids.

The CDR3 nucleotides are TGCGCCAGCAGCTTGGATGGGGGCCGGGGCAATCAGCCCCAGCATTTT. Amino acids: CASSLDGGRGNQPQHF. This chain connects TRBV5-1 to TRBJ1-5; D might be TRBD1 (6 bases). Per germline, CDR1 SGHRS and CDR2 YFSETQ. The CDR3 has 16 residues. V was clipped by 0 bases and J by 2 bases, with 12 bases between them.

The chain joins TRBV5-4 to TRBJ2-5; 8 bases line up with TRBD2. V shed 4 bases, J shed 2 bases, and the junction held 7 bases outside the gene matches. The CDR3 loop spans 15 amino acids. CDR1 and CDR2 from the germline V gene are SGHNT and YYREEE (reference sequence). CDR3 sequence reads: CASSTPGGPQETQYF. CDR3 DNA: TGTGCCAGCAGCACCCCGGGAGGGCCACAAGAGACCCAGTACTTC. Full variable domain (rest looked up from reference TRBV5-4 and TRBJ2-5): ETGVTQSPTHLIKTRGQQVTLRCSSQSGHNTVSWYQQALGQGPQFIFQYYREEENGRGNFPPRFSGLQFPNYSSELNVNALELDDSALYLCASSTPGGPQETQYFGPGTRLLVL.

The chain joins TRBV12-3 or TRBV12-4 to TRBJ1-1; D uncertain. CDR3 length: 13 residues. V was clipped by 5 bases and J by 0 bases, with 7 bases between them. CDR3: CASSDLLNTEAFF. Here the CDR3 DNA reads TGTGCCAGCAGTGATCTACTGAACACTGAAGCTTTCTTT.

The chain joins TRBV20-1 to TRBJ2-5; 8 bases align to TRBD1. Germline V gene sequence: CDR1 DFQATT, CDR2 SNEGSKA (reference sequence). With 3 bases clipped from V and 5 bases from J, the junction kept 8 bases outside the gene matches. CDR3 length equals 14 residues. Here the CDR3 DNA reads TGCAGTGCTAGTTATGGACAGGGTGCCGAGACCCAGTACTTC. It yields the protein CSASYGQGAETQYF.

The chain employs TRBV10-3 and TRBJ2-1, with D tentatively TRBD1 (6 bases). CDR3 length: 15 residues. The germline V gene encodes CDR1 ENHRY and CDR2 SYGVKD. The V and J ends lost 6 bases and 0 bases respectively, with 12 bases between them. CDR3 residues: CAIRYTGFSYNEQFF. DNA of the CDR3: TGTGCCATCAGATATACAGGGTTCTCCTACAATGAGCAGTTCTTC.

The chain recombines TRBV27 with TRBJ1-6; D is ambiguous. The CDR3 spans 17 residues. V was cut by 7 bases and J by 5 bases, with 21 bases left in between. Germline V gene lookup returns CDR1 MNHEY and CDR2 SMNVEV (reference sequence). The CDR3 DNA is TGTGCCAGCAAAATTCTCGGGGAGGTTCTTCATAATTCACCCCTCCACTTT. This codes for CASKILGEVLHNSPLHF.

The genes are TRBV19 and TRBJ1-1; D gene unclear. The CDR3 contains 14 residues. Germline V gene lookup returns CDR1 LNHDA and CDR2 SQIVND (reference sequence). Trimming pared 7 bases from V and 1 base from J, leaving 13 bases between. CDR3 DNA: TGTGCCAGTACCCCCGAAGGAGGGAACACTGAAGCTTTCTTT. Its translation: CASTPEGGNTEAFF.

The chain links TRBV5-1 to TRBJ1-1; D unresolved. CDR1 and CDR2 from the germline V gene are SGHRS and YFSETQ. This CDR3 contains 16 residues. V lost 0 bases and J 2 bases, leaving 14 bases between the germline ends. The CDR3 reads CASSLGDTVPNTEAFF. The CDR3 nucleotides read TGCGCCAGCAGCTTGGGTGACACAGTCCCCAACACTGAAGCTTTCTTT.

The rearrangement uses TRBV30 and TRBJ1-2, with a weak D call TRBD1 (5 bases). This CDR3 comprises 15 residues. The ends were cut back, 0 bases at V and 4 bases at J, with 15 bases in the middle. Germline V gene lookup returns CDR1 GTSNPN and CDR2 SVGIG (reference sequence). Here the CDR3 reads CAWSVRGGGTYGYTF. The CDR3, as DNA: TGTGCCTGGAGTGTACGGGGGGGAGGGACCTATGGCTACACCTTC.

This clone was found once. The chain joins TRBV6-6 to TRBJ1-5, with TRBD1 identical over 9 bases. CDR1 and CDR2 from the germline V gene are MNHNY and SVGAGI (reference sequence). J gave up 3 bases and V 7 bases, and 10 bases lay outside the gene matches. The CDR3 extends over 16 amino acids. CDR3 nucleotides: TGTGCCAGCATCAACACAGGGGGCGCGAACAATCAGCCCCAGCATTTT. This translates into CASINTGGANNQPQHF.